Below, 10 T cell receptor beta chains from the same sample are listed, as sequenced in a study of blood T cell repertoires in COVID-19. The assay was immunoSEQ multiplex PCR, and TCRdb's table has in-frame clones only and misses some. The table shows about 27,000 clones, with over 75% occurring only once. The sequenced sample consisted of peripheral blood. The receptors were sampled from a human donor with active COVID-19. The donor label of this sample is uncertain.

The V and J genes are TRBV5-4 and TRBJ2-3; 8 bases align to TRBD1. Germline CDR1 is SGHNT and CDR2 is YYREEE (reference sequence). V trimming: 3 bases; J trimming: 8 bases; junction bases outside the gene matches: 8. The CDR3 has 14 amino acids. The CDR3 sequence: CASSSSTGVVTQYF. CDR3 bases: TGTGCCAGCAGCTCTTCGACAGGGGTCGTTACGCAGTATTTT.

The V gene is TRBV7-9, the J gene TRBJ2-7; D is possibly TRBD2 (5 bases). Germline CDR1 is SEHNR and CDR2 is FQNEAQ (reference sequence). V dropped 5 bases and J dropped 0 bases, with 11 bases sitting between them. The CDR3 totals 14 residues. The CDR3 spells CASSPGSSSYEQYF. In nucleotides, the CDR3 is TGTGCCAGCAGCCCGGGGTCTAGCTCCTACGAGCAGTACTTC.

This clone has only a few counts. The chain employs TRBV10-1 and TRBJ2-7; 7 positions match TRBD1. This CDR3 has 12 residues. V lost 5 bases, J lost 7 bases, and 5 bases stayed unmatched. Looked up from germline, CDR1 is WNHNN and CDR2 is SYGVQD (reference sequence). The CDR3 is CASSQTGWEQYF. The CDR3 DNA reads as TGCGCCAGCAGTCAGACAGGGTGGGAGCAGTACTTC.

This clone was seen only a few times. The gene calls are TRBV19 and TRBJ1-1, with D perhaps TRBD1 (5 bases). The germline V gene encodes CDR1 LNHDA and CDR2 SQIVND (reference sequence). The CDR3 sequence is 15 residues long. The germline V and J ends were trimmed by 5 bases and 4 bases, with 17 bases remaining between them. The CDR3 protein is CASSLSQGIGTEAFF. In nucleotides, the CDR3 is TGTGCCAGTAGTCTTTCTCAGGGTATTGGCACTGAAGCTTTCTTT.

This rearrangement joins TRBV6-1 to TRBJ2-3, with 7 bases aligning to TRBD1. The CDR3 covers 17 residues. Per germline, CDR1 MNHNS and CDR2 SASEGT. J was trimmed by 1 base and V by 4 bases; bases with no gene match: 11. CDR3 coding DNA: TGTGCCAGCAGTGTTTTGGGGACAGACCCCCGCACAGATACGCAGTATTTT. This gives the protein CASSVLGTDPRTDTQYF.

This clone was recorded once. The V and J genes are TRBV7-2 and TRBJ2-3; the match to TRBD2 covers 13 bases. Trimming removed 5 bases from V and 2 bases from J; junction bases left unmatched: 7. The germline gives CDR1 SGHTA, CDR2 FQGNSA. The CDR3 is made up of 17 amino acids. CDR3 amino acids: CASSTRLAGGPTDTQYF. CDR3 DNA: TGTGCCAGCAGCACGCGACTAGCGGGGGGTCCCACAGATACGCAGTATTTT. The full variable domain, in which reference TRBV7-2 and TRBJ2-3 provide the parts outside the CDR3, is GAGVSQSPSNKVTEKGKDVELRCDPISGHTALYWYRQSLGQGLEFLIYFQGNSAPDKSGLPSDRFSAERTGGSVSTLTIQRTQQEDSAVYLCASSTRLAGGPTDTQYFGPGTRLTVL.

This chain joins TRBV3-1 (or the pseudogene TRBV3-2) and TRBJ2-5, with TRBD1 identical over 8 bases. CDR3 length: 14 amino acids. The germline V gene has CDR1 LGHDT and CDR2 YNNKEL (reference sequence). V dropped 2 bases and J dropped 5; count of bases not matched to a gene: 4. The CDR3 bases are TGTGCCAGCAGCCAACAGGGGGCGGGGGAGACCCAGTACTTC. This gives the protein CASSQQGAGETQYF.

The V and J genes are TRBV18 and TRBJ2-7; D is possibly TRBD1 (6 bases). Germline loops: CDR1 KGHSH, CDR2 LQKENI. V lost 6 bases, J lost 0 bases, and 12 bases lay in between. The CDR3 spans 14 residues. The CDR3: CASSGDRSSYEQYF. In nucleotides, the CDR3 is TGTGCCAGCTCCGGAGACAGGAGCTCCTACGAGCAGTACTTC.

The chain joins TRBV18 to TRBJ1-4, with D tentatively TRBD1 (6 bases). V was pared by 6 bases and J by 8 bases, with 16 bases between. Germline CDR1 KGHSH, CDR2 LQKENI. The CDR3 loop spans 14 amino acids. The CDR3 spells CASSDNRVKEKLFF. Written as DNA, the CDR3 is TGTGCCAGCTCCGACAACAGGGTTAAGGAAAAACTGTTTTTT.

In its sample, this clone was seen once. The J gene is TRBJ1-2, the V gene TRBV29-1; no reliable D call. There are 13 residues in the CDR3. Per germline, CDR1 SQVTM and CDR2 ANQGSEA. Deletions cut 3 bases from V and 8 bases from J, with 16 bases between. The CDR3, as DNA: TGCAGCGTTGACATAAACCGGGGAGGAGGCTACACCTTC. Translated, it gives CSVDINRGGGYTF.